The 19 T cell receptor beta chains below come from one sample, sequenced in a study of sequential checkpoint blockade in melanoma. Treatment: randomized to nivolumab then ipilimumab (arm A) or the reverse (arm B). Method: immunoSEQ multiplex PCR; TCRdb's copy keeps in-frame clones and lacks some. The sample shows approximately 10,000 clones, roughly 73% of them seen only once. The specimen comprised CD8+ T cells sorted from blood (inferred from file names), sampled from a patient given nivolumab and ipilimumab in sequence. Every receptor here comes from a human donor with melanoma.

The chain combines TRBV19 with TRBJ2-1; 9 bases match TRBD2. Per the germline V gene, CDR1 is LNHDA and CDR2 is SQIVND (reference sequence). The CDR3 has 15 amino acids. V shed 3 bases and J 6 bases; nucleotides not matched to a gene: 6. CDR3: CASSISSGSFNEQFF. Here the CDR3 DNA reads TGTGCCAGTAGTATCAGTAGCGGGAGTTTCAATGAGCAGTTCTTC.

The chain is built from TRBV27 and TRBJ2-6; 8 bases fit TRBD1. CDR1 is MNHEY and CDR2 is SMNVEV in the germline V gene (reference sequence). The V and J ends lost 4 bases and 2 bases, in that order; junction bases with no gene match: 10. The CDR3 contains 18 residues. The CDR3 DNA is TGTGCCAGCAGTTCCCAGACAGGGGTTAAGGCTGGGGCCAACGTCCTGACTTTC. Translation gives CASSSQTGVKAGANVLTF.

This chain joins TRBV7-9 and TRBJ2-2; 7 bases match TRBD1. The CDR3 runs 14 residues. With V trimmed by 5 bases and J by 7 bases, 7 bases remained unmatched. Per the germline V gene, CDR1 is SEHNR and CDR2 is FQNEAQ (reference sequence). CDR3 region: CASSPTGFNGELFF. The CDR3, as DNA: TGTGCCAGCAGCCCGACAGGGTTCAACGGGGAGCTGTTTTTT.

The chain uses TRBV9 and TRBJ2-2; D might be TRBD2 (5 bases). V shed 3 bases and J shed 1 base, with 10 bases lying between them. The CDR3 runs to 15 residues. The V gene's germline CDR1 is SGDLS and CDR2 YYNGEE. The CDR3 nucleotides are TGTGCCAGCAGCGGAGGACTGGTGAACACCGGGGAGCTGTTTTTT. Protein product: CASSGGLVNTGELFF.

The V call is TRBV7-9, the J call TRBJ2-7, with D uncertain. With 1 base removed from V and 2 bases from J, the gap between germline ends came to 6 bases. The CDR3 sequence is 13 residues long. The V gene's germline CDR1 is SEHNR and CDR2 FQNEAQ (reference sequence). CDR3 region: CASSLVETYEQYF. The CDR3 nucleotides read TGTGCCAGCAGCTTAGTTGAGACCTACGAGCAGTACTTC.

The chain combines TRBV27 with TRBJ2-2; TRBD2 matches 8 bases. J gave up 3 bases and V 0 bases, and 0 bases lay outside the gene matches. The CDR3 is 15 amino acids. CDR1 and CDR2 from the germline V gene are MNHEY and SMNVEV (reference sequence). The CDR3 spells CASSLSLADTGELFF. The CDR3 DNA reads TGTGCCAGCAGTTTATCACTAGCGGACACCGGGGAGCTGTTTTTT.

This clone occurred once. With a far larger clone one base away, a read error is the likely cause. This chain uses TRBV7-2 with TRBJ2-7; 12 nucleotides match TRBD2. Germline V gene lookup returns CDR1 SGHTA and CDR2 FQGNSA. Trimming cost V 5 bases and J 5 bases; bases outside gene matches: 7. The CDR3 sequence is 15 residues long. CDR3 in amino acids: CASSDGLAGPHEQYF. CDR3 nucleotide sequence: TGTGCCAGCAGCGACGGACTAGCGGGGCCCCACGAGCAGTACTTC.

The chain couples TRBV27 to TRBJ2-5; the match to TRBD2 covers 9 bases. The V gene end was trimmed by 6 bases and the J gene end by 5 bases; junction bases not matched to a gene: 7. The CDR3 is 14 amino acids. CDR1 and CDR2 from the germline V gene are MNHEY and SMNVEV (reference sequence). The CDR3, as DNA: TGTGCCAGCAGAACCGGGACTAGCATGGAGACCCAGTACTTC. Its protein product is CASRTGTSMETQYF.

The J gene is TRBJ2-5, the V gene TRBV5-1; 9 bases are shared with TRBD2. Germline CDR1 is SGHRS and CDR2 is YFSETQ. This CDR3 comprises 17 residues. Germline trimming cut 0 bases from V and 3 bases from J; bases unmatched to any gene: 9. The CDR3 spells CASSLALVAGAKETQYF. For the CDR3, the DNA is TGCGCCAGCAGCTTGGCCCTGGTAGCGGGAGCCAAAGAGACCCAGTACTTC.

The J gene is TRBJ2-3, the V gene TRBV2, with 8 bases that match TRBD2. The germline CDR1 and CDR2 sequences are SNHLY and FYNNEI. CDR3 length: 15 residues. Losses at the gene ends were 11 bases for V and 3 bases for J; bases not matched to a gene: 13. The CDR3 sequence: CAALAGRSRTDTQYF. DNA of the CDR3: TGTGCCGCCTTAGCGGGAAGGAGTAGGACAGATACGCAGTATTTT.

V usage is TRBV28 and J usage is TRBJ2-7; TRBD2 is a possible D gene (6 bases). V dropped 6 bases and J dropped 0 bases, with 6 bases sitting between them. The V gene's germline CDR1 is MDHEN and CDR2 SYDVKM. This CDR3 spans 12 amino acids. The CDR3 is CASRDYSYEQYF. CDR3 sequence (DNA): TGTGCCAGCAGGGACTACTCCTACGAGCAGTACTTC. The full variable domain, with the rest looked up from reference TRBV28 and TRBJ2-7, is DVKVTQSSRYLVKRTGEKVFLECVQDMDHENMFWYRQDPGLGLRLIYFSYDVKMKEKGDIPEGYSVSREKKERFSLILESASTNQTSMYLCASRDYSYEQYFGPGTRLTVT.

The genes are TRBV29-1 and TRBJ2-1; TRBD2 aligns across 16 bases. This CDR3 comprises 17 residues. Looked up from germline, CDR1 is SQVTM and CDR2 is ANQGSEA. V was clipped by 3 bases and J by 8 bases; unmatched bases: 10. CDR3 in amino acids: CSVESPGLAGGPYEQFF. The CDR3 coding sequence is TGCAGCGTTGAGTCACCGGGACTAGCGGGAGGGCCCTATGAGCAGTTCTTC.

V gene TRBV30 combines with J gene TRBJ2-7, with TRBD1 identical over 7 bases. V shed 2 bases and J 0 bases; nucleotides not matched to a gene: 1. The V gene's germline CDR1 is GTSNPN and CDR2 SVGIG (reference sequence). The CDR3 loop spans 13 amino acids. The DNA for the CDR3 is TGTGCCTGGAGTAGGGACAGCTCCTACGAGCAGTACTTC. Its protein product is CAWSRDSSYEQYF.

The chain uses TRBV5-5 and TRBJ2-7; 8 bases line up with TRBD1. The CDR3 has 15 residues. V trimming: 1 base; J trimming: 0 bases; junction bases outside the gene matches: 3. CDR1 is SGHKS, CDR2 YYEKEE, per germline (reference sequence). The CDR3 region is CASSLTGQDSYEQYF. The CDR3 nucleotides read TGTGCCAGCAGCTTGACGGGACAGGACTCCTACGAGCAGTACTTC.

This clone has just one count. The gene calls are TRBV29-1 and TRBJ2-5; D gene ambiguous. This CDR3 region has 12 residues. The V end was cut by 6 bases, the J end by 5 bases, with 13 bases between. Germline V gene sequence: CDR1 SQVTM, CDR2 ANQGSEA. The CDR3 reads CSVPRQGETQYF. The DNA for the CDR3 is TGCAGCGTCCCCCGACAAGGCGAGACCCAGTACTTC.

V is TRBV19 and J is TRBJ2-1; the match to TRBD2 covers 8 bases. The germline CDR1 and CDR2 sequences are LNHDA and SQIVND (reference sequence). Germline trimming cut 9 bases from V and 1 base from J; bases unmatched to any gene: 8. The CDR3 is made up of 15 amino acids. CDR3 in amino acids: CASTSGKRSYNEQFF. CDR3 nucleotides: TGTGCCAGCACTAGCGGAAAGAGGTCCTACAATGAGCAGTTCTTC.

This clone was observed a handful of times. This sequence joins TRBV29-1 and TRBJ2-1; TRBD1 aligns across 11 bases. V was clipped by 2 bases and J by 9 bases; unmatched bases: 9. The CDR3 is made up of 15 amino acids. Germline assignment: CDR1 SQVTM and CDR2 ANQGSEA. CDR3 in amino acids: CSVEPPDRGLIEQFF. Here the CDR3 DNA reads TGCAGCGTTGAACCTCCGGACAGGGGGCTGATTGAGCAGTTCTTC.

A word on this clone: One junction end does not reproduce the germline sequence, and a read error may be involved. This chain uses TRBV7-9 with TRBJ1-1; D not resolved. The length of the CDR3 is 14 residues. The germline V gene has CDR1 SEHNR and CDR2 FQNEAQ (reference sequence). The CDR3 reads CASSLGPRGTLWSF. The CDR3, as DNA: TGTGCCAGCAGCTTAGGACCGCGAGGTACCCTTTGGAGCTTT.

V usage is TRBV9 and J usage is TRBJ2-1; tentatively, D is TRBD1 (6 bases). The ends were cut back, 0 bases at V and 8 bases at J, with 15 bases in the middle. Germline V gives CDR1 SGDLS, CDR2 YYNGEE. This CDR3 is built from 15 residues. The CDR3 nucleotides read TGTGCCAGCAGCGTAGGATCAAGGGGGAGTTATGAGCAGTTCTTC. Protein sequence: CASSVGSRGSYEQFF.